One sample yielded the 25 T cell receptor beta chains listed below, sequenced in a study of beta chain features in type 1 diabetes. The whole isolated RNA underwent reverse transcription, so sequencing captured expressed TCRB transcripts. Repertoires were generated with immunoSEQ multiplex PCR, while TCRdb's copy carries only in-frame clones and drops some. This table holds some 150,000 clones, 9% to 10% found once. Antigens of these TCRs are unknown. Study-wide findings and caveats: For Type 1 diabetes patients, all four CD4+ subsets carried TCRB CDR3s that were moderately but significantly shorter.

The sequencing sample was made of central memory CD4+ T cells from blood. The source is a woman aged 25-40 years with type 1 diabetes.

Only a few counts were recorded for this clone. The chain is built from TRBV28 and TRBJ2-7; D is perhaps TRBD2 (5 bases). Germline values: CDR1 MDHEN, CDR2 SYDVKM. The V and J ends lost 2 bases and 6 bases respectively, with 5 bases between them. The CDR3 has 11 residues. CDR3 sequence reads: CASSLGSEQYF. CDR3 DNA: TGTGCCAGCAGTTTAGGGAGCGAGCAGTACTTC. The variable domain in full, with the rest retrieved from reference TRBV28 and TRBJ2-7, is DVKVTQSSRYLVKRTGEKVFLECVQDMDHENMFWYRQDPGLGLRLIYFSYDVKMKEKGDIPEGYSVSREKKERFSLILESASTNQTSMYLCASSLGSEQYFGPGTRLTVT.

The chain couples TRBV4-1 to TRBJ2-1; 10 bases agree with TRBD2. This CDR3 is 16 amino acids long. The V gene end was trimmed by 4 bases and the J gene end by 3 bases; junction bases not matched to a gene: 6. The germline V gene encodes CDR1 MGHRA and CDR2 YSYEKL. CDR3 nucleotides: TGCGCCAGCAGCCGAAGCGGACTAGCGGACTACAATGAGCAGTTCTTC. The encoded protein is CASSRSGLADYNEQFF.

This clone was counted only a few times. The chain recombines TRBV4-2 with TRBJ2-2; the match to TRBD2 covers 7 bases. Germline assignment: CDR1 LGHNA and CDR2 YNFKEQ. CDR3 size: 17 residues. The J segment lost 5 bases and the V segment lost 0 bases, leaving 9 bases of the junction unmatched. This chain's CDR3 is CASSQEGGSLATGELFF. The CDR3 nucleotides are TGTGCCAGCAGCCAAGAGGGGGGGAGCCTAGCGACCGGGGAGCTGTTTTTT.

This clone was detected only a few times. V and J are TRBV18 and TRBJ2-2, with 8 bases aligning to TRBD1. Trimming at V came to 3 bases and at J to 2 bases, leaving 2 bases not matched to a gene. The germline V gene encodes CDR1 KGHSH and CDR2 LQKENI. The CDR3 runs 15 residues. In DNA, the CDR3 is TGTGCCAGCTCACCGGGACAGGTCAACACCGGGGAGCTGTTTTTT. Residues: CASSPGQVNTGELFF.

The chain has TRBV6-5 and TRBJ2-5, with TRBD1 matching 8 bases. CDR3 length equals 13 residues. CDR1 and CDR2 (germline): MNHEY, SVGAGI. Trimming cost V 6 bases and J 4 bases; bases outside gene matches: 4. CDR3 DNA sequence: TGTGCCAGCAGCCCAGGGGGCGCAGAGACCCAGTACTTC. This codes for CASSPGGAETQYF.

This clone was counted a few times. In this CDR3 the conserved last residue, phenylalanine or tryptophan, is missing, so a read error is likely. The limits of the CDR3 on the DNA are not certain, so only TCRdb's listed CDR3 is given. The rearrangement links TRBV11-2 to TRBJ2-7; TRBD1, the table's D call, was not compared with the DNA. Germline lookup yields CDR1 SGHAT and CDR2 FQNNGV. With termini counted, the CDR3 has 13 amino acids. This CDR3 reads CASSPEPAGTANL.

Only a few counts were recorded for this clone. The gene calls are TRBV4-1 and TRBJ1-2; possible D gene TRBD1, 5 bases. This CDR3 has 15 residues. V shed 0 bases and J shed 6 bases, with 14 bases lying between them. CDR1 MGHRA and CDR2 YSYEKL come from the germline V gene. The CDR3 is CASSQDPTGAHGYTF. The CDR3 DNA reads TGCGCCAGCAGCCAAGATCCCACAGGTGCCCATGGCTACACCTTC.

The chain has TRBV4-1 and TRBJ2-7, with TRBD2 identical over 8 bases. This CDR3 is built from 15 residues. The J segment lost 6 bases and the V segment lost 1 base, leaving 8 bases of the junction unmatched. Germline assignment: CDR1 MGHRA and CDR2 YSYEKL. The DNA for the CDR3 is TGCGCCAGCAGCCAAGTTGCAACGGGAGGGCGCGAGCAGTACTTC. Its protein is CASSQVATGGREQYF.

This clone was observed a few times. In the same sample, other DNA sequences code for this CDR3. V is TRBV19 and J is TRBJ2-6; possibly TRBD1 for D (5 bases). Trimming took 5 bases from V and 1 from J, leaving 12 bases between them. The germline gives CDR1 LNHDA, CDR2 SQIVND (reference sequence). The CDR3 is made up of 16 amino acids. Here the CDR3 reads CASSPGHASGANVLTF. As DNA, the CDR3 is TGTGCCAGTAGTCCCGGACATGCTTCTGGGGCCAACGTCCTGACTTTC.

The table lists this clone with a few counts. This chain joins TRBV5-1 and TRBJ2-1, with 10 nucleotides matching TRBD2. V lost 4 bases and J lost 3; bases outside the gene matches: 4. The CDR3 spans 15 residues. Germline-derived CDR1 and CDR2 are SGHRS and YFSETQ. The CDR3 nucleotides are TGCGCCAGCAGCCCCTCTAGCGGGAGCTACAATGAGCAGTTCTTC. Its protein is CASSPSSGSYNEQFF.

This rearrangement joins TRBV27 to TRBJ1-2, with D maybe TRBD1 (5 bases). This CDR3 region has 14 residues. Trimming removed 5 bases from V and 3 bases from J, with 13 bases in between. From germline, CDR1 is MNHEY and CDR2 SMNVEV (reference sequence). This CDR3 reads CASSRVGGDYGYTF. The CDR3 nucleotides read TGTGCCAGCAGTCGGGTCGGGGGGGACTATGGCTACACCTTC.

The CDR3 nucleotides are TGTGCCAGCAGCCCGGACACCACCTATGGCTACACCTTC. Translation gives CASSPDTTYGYTF. J is TRBJ1-2 and V is TRBV6-5, with D possibly being TRBD1 (5 bases). Trimming cost V 6 bases and J 4 bases, with 12 bases left between them. Germline CDR1 is MNHEY and CDR2 is SVGAGI. This CDR3 is 13 amino acids long.

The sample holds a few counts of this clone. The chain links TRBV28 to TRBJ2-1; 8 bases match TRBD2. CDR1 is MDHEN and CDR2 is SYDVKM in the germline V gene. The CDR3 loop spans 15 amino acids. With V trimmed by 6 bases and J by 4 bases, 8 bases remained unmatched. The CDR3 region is CASRTPGLGYNEQFF. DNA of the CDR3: TGTGCCAGCAGGACACCGGGACTAGGTTACAATGAGCAGTTCTTC.

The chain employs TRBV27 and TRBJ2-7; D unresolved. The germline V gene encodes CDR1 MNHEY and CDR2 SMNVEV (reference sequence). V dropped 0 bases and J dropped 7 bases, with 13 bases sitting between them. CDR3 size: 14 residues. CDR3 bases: TGTGCCAGCAGTTTATCGGCTCAGCCGAGGGAGCAGTACTTC. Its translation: CASSLSAQPREQYF.

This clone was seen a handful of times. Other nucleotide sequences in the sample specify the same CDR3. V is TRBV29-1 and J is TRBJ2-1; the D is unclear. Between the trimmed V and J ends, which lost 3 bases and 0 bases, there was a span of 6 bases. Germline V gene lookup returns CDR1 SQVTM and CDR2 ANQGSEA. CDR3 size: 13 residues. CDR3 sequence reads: CSVDSSSYNEQFF. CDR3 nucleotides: TGCAGCGTTGATTCCAGCTCCTACAATGAGCAGTTCTTC.

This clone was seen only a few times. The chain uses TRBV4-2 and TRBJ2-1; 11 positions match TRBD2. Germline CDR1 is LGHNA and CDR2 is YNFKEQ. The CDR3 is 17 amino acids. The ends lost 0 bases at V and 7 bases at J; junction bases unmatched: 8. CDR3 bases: TGTGCCAGCAGCCAAGAAAGCACTAGCGGGAGTTTTAATGAGCAGTTCTTC. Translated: CASSQESTSGSFNEQFF.

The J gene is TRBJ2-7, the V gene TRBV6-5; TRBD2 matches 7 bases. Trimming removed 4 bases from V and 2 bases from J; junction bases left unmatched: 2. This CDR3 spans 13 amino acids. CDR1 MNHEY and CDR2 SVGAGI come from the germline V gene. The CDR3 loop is CASSFGLAYEQYF. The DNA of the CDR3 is TGTGCCAGCAGTTTTGGACTAGCCTACGAGCAGTACTTC.

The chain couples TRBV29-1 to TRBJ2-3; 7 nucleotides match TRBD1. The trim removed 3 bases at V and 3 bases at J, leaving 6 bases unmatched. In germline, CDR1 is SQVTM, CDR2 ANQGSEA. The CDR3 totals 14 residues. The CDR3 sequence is CSVDGAGGTDTQYF. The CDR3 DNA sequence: TGCAGCGTTGATGGGGCAGGGGGTACAGATACGCAGTATTTT.

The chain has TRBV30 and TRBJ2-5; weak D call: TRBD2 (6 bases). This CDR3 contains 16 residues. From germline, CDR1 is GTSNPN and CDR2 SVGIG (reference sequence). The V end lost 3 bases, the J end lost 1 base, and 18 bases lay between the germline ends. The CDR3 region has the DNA TGTGCCTGGAGGAGGCCGGGGGTGTTCCCCCAAGAGACCCAGTACTTC. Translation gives CAWRRPGVFPQETQYF.

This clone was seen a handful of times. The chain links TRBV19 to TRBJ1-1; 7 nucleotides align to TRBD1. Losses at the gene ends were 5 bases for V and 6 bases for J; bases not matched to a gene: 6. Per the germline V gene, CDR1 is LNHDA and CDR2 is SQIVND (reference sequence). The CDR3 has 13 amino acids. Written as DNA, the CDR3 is TGTGCCAGTAGTCCGACAGGGTCCCCTGAAGCTTTCTTT. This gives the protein CASSPTGSPEAFF.

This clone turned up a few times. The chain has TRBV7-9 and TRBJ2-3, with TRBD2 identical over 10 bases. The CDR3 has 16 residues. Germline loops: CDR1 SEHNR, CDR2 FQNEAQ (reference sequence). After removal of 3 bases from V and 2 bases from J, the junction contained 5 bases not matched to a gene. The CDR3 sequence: CASSLFLAGDTDTQYF. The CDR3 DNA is TGTGCCAGCAGCTTGTTTCTAGCGGGAGACACAGATACGCAGTATTTT.

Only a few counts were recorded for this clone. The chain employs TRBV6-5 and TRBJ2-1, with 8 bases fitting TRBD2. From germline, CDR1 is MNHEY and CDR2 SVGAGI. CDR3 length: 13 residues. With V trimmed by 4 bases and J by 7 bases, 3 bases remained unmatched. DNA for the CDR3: TGTGCCAGCAGTTCCGGGACTAGGAATGAGCAGTTCTTC. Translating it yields CASSSGTRNEQFF.

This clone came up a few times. Written as DNA, the CDR3 is TGTGCCAGCAGGCGGTACCGAGGGGCTAGCGGGAGGGCCGGGGAAGAGACCCAGTACTTC. Translated, it gives CASRRYRGASGRAGEETQYF. The genes are TRBV27 and TRBJ2-5; 12 bases fit TRBD2. V shed 6 bases, J shed 3 bases, and the junction held 20 bases outside the gene matches. The germline gives CDR1 MNHEY, CDR2 SMNVEV (reference sequence). CDR3 length: 20 amino acids.

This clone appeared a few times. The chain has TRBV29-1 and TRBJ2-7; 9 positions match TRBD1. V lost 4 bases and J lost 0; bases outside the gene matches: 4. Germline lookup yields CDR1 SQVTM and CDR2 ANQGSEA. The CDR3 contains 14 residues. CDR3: CSVAGQGHSYEQYF. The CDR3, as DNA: TGCAGCGTTGCCGGACAGGGGCACTCCTACGAGCAGTACTTC.

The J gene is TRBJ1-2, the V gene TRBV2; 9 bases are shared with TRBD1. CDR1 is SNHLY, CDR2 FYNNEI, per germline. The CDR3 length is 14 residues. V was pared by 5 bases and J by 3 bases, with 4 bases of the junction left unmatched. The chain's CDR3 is CASSNTGGDYGYTF. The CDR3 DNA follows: TGTGCCAGCAGTAATACAGGGGGCGACTATGGCTACACCTTC.